The following is a T cell receptor beta chain sequence with its context. TCRdb used MiXCR to reprocess the 5' RACE reads, holding one entry per CDR3 protein. The sample yields approximately 52,000 distinct CDR3 sequences, about 14% seen once. This sample was included in a study of T cells of healthy individuals. Trimming left V 11 bases short and J 4 bases short, with 14 bases between. Per the germline V gene, CDR1 is KGHDR and CDR2 is SFDVKD. This CDR3 region has 12 residues. This TCR came from a human donor in good health. The chain carries TRBV24-1 and TRBJ2-7; maybe TRBD1 (5 bases). The CDR3 DNA follows: TGTGCCATTCCAGGGAAATCGTACGAGCAGTACTTC. Its translation: CAIPGKSYEQYF.